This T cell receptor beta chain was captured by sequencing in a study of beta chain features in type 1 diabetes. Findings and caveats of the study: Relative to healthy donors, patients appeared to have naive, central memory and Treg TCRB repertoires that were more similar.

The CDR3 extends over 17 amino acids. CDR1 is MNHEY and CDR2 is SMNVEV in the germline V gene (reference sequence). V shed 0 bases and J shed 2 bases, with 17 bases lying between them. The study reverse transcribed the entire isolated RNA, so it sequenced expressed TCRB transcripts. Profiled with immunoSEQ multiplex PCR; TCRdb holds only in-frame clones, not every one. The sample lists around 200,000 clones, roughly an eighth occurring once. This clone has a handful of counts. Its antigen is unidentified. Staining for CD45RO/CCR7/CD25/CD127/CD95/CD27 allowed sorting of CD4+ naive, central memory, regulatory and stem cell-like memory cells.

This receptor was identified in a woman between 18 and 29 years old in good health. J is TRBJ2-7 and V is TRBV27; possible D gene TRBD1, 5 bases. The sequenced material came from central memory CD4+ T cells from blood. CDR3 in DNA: TGTGCCAGCAGTTTATCGATAGGATCAGTCAGGGCCTACGAGCAGTACTTC. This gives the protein CASSLSIGSVRAYEQYF.